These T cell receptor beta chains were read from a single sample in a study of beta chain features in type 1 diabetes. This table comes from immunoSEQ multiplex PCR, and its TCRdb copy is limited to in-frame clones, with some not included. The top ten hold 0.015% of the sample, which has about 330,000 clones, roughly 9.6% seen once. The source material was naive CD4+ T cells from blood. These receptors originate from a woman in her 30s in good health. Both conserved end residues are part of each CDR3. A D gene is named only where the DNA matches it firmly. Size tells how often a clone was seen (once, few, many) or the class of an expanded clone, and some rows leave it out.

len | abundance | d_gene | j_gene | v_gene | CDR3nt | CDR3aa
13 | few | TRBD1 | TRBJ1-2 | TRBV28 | TGTGCCAGCAGGAGGGGACAGGCATATGGCTACACCTTC | CASRRGQAYGYTF
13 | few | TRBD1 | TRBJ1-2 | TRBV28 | TGTGCCAGCAGTTGGGACAGTAACTATGGCTACACCTTC | CASSWDSNYGYTF
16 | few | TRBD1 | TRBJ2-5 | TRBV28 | TGTGCCAGCAGCCGTAAACAGGGGGGACGAAGAGAGACCCAGTACTTC | CASSRKQGGRRETQYF
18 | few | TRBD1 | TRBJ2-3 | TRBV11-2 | TGTGCCAGCAGCTTTACAGGGGGCGCACTAGGGGGCACAGATACGCAGTATTTT | CASSFTGGALGGTDTQYF
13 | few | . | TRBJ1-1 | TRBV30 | TGTGCCTGGAGTGTACTTCGAGGGCTTGAAGCTTTCTTT | CAWSVLRGLEAFF
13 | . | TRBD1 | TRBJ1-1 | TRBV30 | TGTGCCGGCCGACAGGGAGGAACGACTGAAGCTTTCTTT | CAGRQGGTTEAFF
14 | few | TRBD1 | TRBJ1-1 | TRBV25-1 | TGTGCCAGCAGTGCCCCTGGACAGGGGGGGGGAGCTTTCTTT | CASSAPGQGGGAFF
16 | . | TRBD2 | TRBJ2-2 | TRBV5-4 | TGTGCCAGCAGCCCAGGGACTAGCGGGAGTACCGGGGAGCTGTTTTTT | CASSPGTSGSTGELFF
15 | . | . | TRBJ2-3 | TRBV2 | TGTGCCAGCATCCGGACTGCCCCTAGCACAGATACGCAGTATTTT | CASIRTAPSTDTQYF
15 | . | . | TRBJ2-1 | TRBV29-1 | TGCAGCGTTGAGAGGACTTGGCCACCCTACAATGAGCAGTTCTTC | CSVERTWPPYNEQFF
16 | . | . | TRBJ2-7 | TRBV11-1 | TGTGCCAGCAGCTTAGGTACAGAGTCGTCGAGCTACGAGCAGTACTTC | CASSLGTESSSYEQYF
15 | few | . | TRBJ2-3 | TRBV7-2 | TGTGCCAGCAGCTTAGTAACAGATCCCGCGGATACGCAGTATTTT | CASSLVTDPADTQYF
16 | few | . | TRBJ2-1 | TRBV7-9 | TGTGCCAGCAGCGTAAAATTGGGGACAAGGAACAATGAGCAGTTCTTC | CASSVKLGTRNNEQFF
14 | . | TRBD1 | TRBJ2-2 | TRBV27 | TGTGCCAGCAGTTTCGACAGGGTCACCGGGGAGCTGTTTTTT | CASSFDRVTGELFF
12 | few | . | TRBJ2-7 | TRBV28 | TGTGCCAGCAGTTTATCAGGGGAAGAGCAGTACTTC | CASSLSGEEQYF
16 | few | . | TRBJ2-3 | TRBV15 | TGTGCCACCAGCAGAGAACTAGGGGGGGTCACAGATACGCAGTATTTT | CATSRELGGVTDTQYF
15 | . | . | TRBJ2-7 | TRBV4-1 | TGCGCCAGCAGTCACGGGACTGCAGGTTCCTACGAGCAGTACTTC | CASSHGTAGSYEQYF
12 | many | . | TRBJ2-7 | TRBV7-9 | TGTGCCAGCAGCCGAGTAACTACGCAGCAGTACTTC | CASSRVTTQQYF
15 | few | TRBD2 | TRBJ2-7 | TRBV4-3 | TGCGCCAGCAGCCCCGGACTAGCGGGATCCTACGAGCAGTACTTC | CASSPGLAGSYEQYF
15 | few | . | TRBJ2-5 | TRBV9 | TGTGCCAGCAGCGTAGGTAACAGTTTACGGGAGACCCAGTACTTC | CASSVGNSLRETQYF
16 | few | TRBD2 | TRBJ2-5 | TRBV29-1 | TGCAGCGTTGAAGGGCTAGCGGGAGGGGACCAAGAGACCCAGTACTTC | CSVEGLAGGDQETQYF
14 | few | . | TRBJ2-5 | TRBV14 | TGTGCCAGCAGCCAACGCAGGCGTTCGGAGACCCAGTACTTC | CASSQRRRSETQYF
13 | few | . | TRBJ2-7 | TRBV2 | TGTGCCAGCAGTCGACAGACCTCCTACGAGCAGTACTTC | CASSRQTSYEQYF
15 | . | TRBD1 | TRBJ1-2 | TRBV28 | TGTGCCAGCAGTTTAGGGACAGAACCTAACTATGGCTACACCTTC | CASSLGTEPNYGYTF
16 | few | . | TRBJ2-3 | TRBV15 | TGTGCCACCAGCAGAGGACCCAACAGGGTCACAGATACGCAGTATTTT | CATSRGPNRVTDTQYF
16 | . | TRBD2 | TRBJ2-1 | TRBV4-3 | TGCGCCAGCAGCCAAGAGATTAGCGGGAACTACAATGAGCAGTTCTTC | CASSQEISGNYNEQFF
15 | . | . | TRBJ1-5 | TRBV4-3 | TGCGCCAGCAGCCAAGATCTGACAGACGATCAGCCCCAGCATTTT | CASSQDLTDDQPQHF
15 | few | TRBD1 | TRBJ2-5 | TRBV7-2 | TGTGCCAGCAGGCGACAGGGGCTGTACCAAGAGACCCAGTACTTC | CASRRQGLYQETQYF
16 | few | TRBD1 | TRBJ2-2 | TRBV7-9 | TGTGCCAGCAGCTCCCGGGAACAGGGGAATACCGGGGAGCTGTTTTTT | CASSSREQGNTGELFF
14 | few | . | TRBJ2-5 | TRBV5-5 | TGTGCCAGCAGTTTACCTGAACAGCAAGAGACCCAGTACTTC | CASSLPEQQETQYF
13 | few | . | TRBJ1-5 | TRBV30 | TGTGCCTGGAGTGTACAGGGAAATCAGCCCCAGCATTTT | CAWSVQGNQPQHF
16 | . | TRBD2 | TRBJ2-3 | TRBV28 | TGTGCCAGCAGTTTTATACTAGCGGGGGGCACAGATACGCAGTATTTT | CASSFILAGGTDTQYF
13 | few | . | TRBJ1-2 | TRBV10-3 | TGTGCCATCAGTGAGGCCGGGGGAAGCGGCTACACCTTC | CAISEAGGSGYTF
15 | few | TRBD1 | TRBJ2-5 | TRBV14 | TGTGCCAGCAGCCAAAGGAAGGGGGCACAAGAGACCCAGTACTTC | CASSQRKGAQETQYF
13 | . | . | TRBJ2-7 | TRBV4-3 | TGCGCCAGCAGCCAACTACAGGGCGACGAGCAGTACTTC | CASSQLQGDEQYF
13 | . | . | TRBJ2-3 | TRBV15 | TGTGCCACCAGCCCTCGGCAGGCAGATACGCAGTATTTT | CATSPRQADTQYF
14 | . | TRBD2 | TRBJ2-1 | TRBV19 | TGTGCCAGTAGTATAGCAGCGGGAAACAATGAGCAGTTCTTC | CASSIAAGNNEQFF
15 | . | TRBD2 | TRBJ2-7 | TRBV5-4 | TGTGCCAGCAGCTCCTCAAGCGGGAGCCCCTACGAGCAGTACTTC | CASSSSSGSPYEQYF
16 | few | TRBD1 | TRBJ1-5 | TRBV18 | TGTGCCAGCTCACCACGGGGGACAGGGGGAAATCAGCCCCAGCATTTT | CASSPRGTGGNQPQHF
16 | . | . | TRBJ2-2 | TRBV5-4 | TGTGCCAGCAGCCAGTCGTCCGGGATTGACACCGGGGAGCTGTTTTTT | CASSQSSGIDTGELFF
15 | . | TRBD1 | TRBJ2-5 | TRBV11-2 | TGTGCCAGCAGCTTAGGGACAGGGATCCAAGAGACCCAGTACTTC | CASSLGTGIQETQYF
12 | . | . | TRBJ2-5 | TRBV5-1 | TGCGCCAGCAGAGGGAGTGGAGAGACCCAGTACTTC | CASRGSGETQYF
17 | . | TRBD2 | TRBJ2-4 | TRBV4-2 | TGTGCCAGCAGCCAAGATAGGAGCGGGAGCGCCAAAAACATTCAGTACTTC | CASSQDRSGSAKNIQYF
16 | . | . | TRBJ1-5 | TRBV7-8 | TGTGCCAGCAGCTTAGCGATGGGGGGGGGCAGTCAGCCCCAGCATTTT | CASSLAMGGGSQPQHF
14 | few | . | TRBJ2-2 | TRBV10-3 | TGTGCCATCAGTGAGGGACAGACGACCGGGGAGCTGTTTTTT | CAISEGQTTGELFF
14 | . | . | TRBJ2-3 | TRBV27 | TGTGCCAGCGCTTCTACGGAGAACACAGATACGCAGTATTTT | CASASTENTDTQYF
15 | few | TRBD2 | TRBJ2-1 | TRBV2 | TGTGCCAGCAGTAAGGGACTAGCGGGCGACAATGAGCAGTTCTTC | CASSKGLAGDNEQFF
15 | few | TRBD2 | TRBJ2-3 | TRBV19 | TGTGCCAGTTCGCATGGCGGGAGTCGGGCAGATACGCAGTATTTT | CASSHGGSRADTQYF
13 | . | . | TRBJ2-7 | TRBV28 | TGTGCCAGCAGTCCGGGACAACGTTACGAGCAGTACTTC | CASSPGQRYEQYF